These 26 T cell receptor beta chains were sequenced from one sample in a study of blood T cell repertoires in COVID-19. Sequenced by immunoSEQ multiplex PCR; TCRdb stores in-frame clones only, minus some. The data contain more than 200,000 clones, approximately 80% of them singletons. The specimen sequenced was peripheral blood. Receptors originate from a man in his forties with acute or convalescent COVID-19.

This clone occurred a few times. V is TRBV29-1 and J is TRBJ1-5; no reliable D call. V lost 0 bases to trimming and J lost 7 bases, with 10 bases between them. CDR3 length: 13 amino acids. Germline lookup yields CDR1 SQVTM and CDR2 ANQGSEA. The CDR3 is CSVEDSGRQPQHF. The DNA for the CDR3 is TGCAGCGTTGAAGATAGCGGTAGGCAGCCCCAGCATTTT.

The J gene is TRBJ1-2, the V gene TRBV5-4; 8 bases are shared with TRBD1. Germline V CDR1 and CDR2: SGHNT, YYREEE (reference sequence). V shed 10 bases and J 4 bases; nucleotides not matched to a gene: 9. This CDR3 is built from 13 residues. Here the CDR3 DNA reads TGTGCCGGCAAAGACAGGGGAGTCTATGGCTACACCTTC. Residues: CAGKDRGVYGYTF.

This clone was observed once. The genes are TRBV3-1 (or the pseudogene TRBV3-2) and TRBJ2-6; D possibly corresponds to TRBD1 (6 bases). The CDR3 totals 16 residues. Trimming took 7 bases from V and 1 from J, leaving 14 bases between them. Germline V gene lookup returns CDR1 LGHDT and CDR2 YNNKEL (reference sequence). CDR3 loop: CASTRDGQSGANVLTF. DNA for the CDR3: TGTGCCAGCACCCGAGACGGACAGTCTGGGGCCAACGTCCTGACTTTC.

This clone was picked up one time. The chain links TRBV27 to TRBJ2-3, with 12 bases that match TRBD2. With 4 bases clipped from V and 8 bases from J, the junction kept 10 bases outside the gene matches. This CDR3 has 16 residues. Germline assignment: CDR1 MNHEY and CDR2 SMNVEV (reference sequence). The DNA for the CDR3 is TGTGCCAGCAGTTCACTGACTAGCGGGAGTTCCTCTACGCAGTATTTT. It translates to CASSSLTSGSSSTQYF.

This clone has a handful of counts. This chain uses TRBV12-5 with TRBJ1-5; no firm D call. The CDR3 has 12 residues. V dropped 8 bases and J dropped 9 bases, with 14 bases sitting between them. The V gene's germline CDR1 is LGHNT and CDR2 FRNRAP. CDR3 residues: CASSQAPWPQHF. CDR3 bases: TGTGCTAGTTCGCAGGCTCCTTGGCCCCAGCATTTT.

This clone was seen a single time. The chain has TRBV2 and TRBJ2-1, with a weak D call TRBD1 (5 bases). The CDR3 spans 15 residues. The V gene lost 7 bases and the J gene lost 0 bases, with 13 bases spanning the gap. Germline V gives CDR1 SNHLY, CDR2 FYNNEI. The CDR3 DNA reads TGTGCCAGCATTGTGGACACGAGCTCCTACAATGAGCAGTTCTTC. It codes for CASIVDTSSYNEQFF. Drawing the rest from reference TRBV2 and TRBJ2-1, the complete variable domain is EPEVTQTPSHQVTQMGQEVILRCVPISNHLYFYWYRQILGQKVEFLVSFYNNEISEKSEIFDDQFSVERPDGSNFTLKIRSTKLEDSAMYFCASIVDTSSYNEQFFGPGTRLTVL.

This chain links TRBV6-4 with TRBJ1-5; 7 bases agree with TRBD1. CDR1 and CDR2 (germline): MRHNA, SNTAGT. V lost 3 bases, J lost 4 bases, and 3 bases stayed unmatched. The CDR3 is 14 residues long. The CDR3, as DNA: TGTGCCAGCAGTGAAGGGGGCGAGAATCAGCCCCAGCATTTT. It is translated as CASSEGGENQPQHF.

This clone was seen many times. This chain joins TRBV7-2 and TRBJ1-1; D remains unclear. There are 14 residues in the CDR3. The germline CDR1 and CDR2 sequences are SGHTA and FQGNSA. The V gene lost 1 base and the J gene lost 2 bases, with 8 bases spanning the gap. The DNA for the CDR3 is TGTGCCAGCAGCTTAGAAGAAGCCAACACTGAAGCTTTCTTT. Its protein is CASSLEEANTEAFF.

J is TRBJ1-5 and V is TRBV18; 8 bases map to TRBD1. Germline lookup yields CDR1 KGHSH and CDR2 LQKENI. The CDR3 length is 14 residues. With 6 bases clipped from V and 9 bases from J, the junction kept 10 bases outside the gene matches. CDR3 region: CASSQRQGKGPQHF. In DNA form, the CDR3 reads TGTGCCAGCTCCCAACGACAGGGGAAAGGGCCCCAGCATTTT.

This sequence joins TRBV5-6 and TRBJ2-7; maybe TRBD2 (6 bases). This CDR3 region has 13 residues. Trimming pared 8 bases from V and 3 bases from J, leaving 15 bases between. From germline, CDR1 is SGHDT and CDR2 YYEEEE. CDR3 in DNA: TGTGCCAGAGAACGGGGGTTTCGCTACGAGCAGTACTTC. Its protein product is CARERGFRYEQYF.

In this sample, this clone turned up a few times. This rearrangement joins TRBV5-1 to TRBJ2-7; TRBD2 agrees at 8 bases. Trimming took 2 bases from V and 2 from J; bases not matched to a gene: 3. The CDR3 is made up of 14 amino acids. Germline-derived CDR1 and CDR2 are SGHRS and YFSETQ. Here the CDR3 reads CASSLAGVPYEQYF. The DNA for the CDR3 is TGCGCCAGCAGCTTAGCGGGAGTCCCCTACGAGCAGTACTTC.

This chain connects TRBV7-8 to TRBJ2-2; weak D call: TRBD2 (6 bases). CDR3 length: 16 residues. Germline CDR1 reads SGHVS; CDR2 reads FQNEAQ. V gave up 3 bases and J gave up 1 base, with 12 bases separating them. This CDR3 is CASSFSSRGNTGELFF. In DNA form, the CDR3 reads TGTGCCAGCAGCTTTAGTTCGCGGGGGAACACCGGGGAGCTGTTTTTT.

In nucleotides, the CDR3 is TGTGCCAGCAGTGGGGGACAGAGAGTCACCGGGGAGCTGTTTTTT. Translation: CASSGGQRVTGELFF. V and J are TRBV2 and TRBJ2-2; 7 bases are a match to TRBD1. The V gene's germline CDR1 is SNHLY and CDR2 FYNNEI. V lost 4 bases, J lost 4 bases, and 6 bases stayed unmatched. The CDR3 spans 15 residues. Based on the CDR3 plus reference TRBV2 and TRBJ2-2, the full variable domain is EPEVTQTPSHQVTQMGQEVILRCVPISNHLYFYWYRQILGQKVEFLVSFYNNEISEKSEIFDDQFSVERPDGSNFTLKIRSTKLEDSAMYFCASSGGQRVTGELFFGEGSRLTVL.

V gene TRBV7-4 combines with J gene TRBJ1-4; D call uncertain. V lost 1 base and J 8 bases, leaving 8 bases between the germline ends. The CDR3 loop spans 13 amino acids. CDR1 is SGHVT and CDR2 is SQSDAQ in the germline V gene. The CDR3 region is CASSLVEQEKLFF. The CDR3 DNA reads TGTGCCAGCAGCTTAGTAGAGCAAGAAAAACTGTTTTTT.

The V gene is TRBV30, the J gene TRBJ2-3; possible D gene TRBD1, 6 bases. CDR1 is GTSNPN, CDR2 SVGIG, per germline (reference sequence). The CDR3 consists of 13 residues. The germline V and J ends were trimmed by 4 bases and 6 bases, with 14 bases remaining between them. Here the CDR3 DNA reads TGTGCCTGGATTGTCCAGGGGCAGGATACGCAGTATTTT. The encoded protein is CAWIVQGQDTQYF.

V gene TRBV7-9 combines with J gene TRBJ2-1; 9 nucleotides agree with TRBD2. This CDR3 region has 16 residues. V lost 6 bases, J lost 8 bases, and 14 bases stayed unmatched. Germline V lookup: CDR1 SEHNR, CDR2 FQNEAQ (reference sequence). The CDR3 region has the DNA TGTGCCAGCAGAAGACAGGGCCTAGCGGGAAGAGATGAGCAGTTCTTC. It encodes CASRRQGLAGRDEQFF.

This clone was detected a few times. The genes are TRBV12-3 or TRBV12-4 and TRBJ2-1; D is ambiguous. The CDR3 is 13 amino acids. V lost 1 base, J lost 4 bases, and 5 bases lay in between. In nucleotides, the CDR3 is TGTGCCAGCAGTTTAGGGCCTTACAATGAGCAGTTCTTC. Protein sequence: CASSLGPYNEQFF.

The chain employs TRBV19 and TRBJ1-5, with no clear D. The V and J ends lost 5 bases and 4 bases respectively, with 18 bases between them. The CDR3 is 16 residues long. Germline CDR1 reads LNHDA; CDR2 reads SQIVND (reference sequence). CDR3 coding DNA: TGTGCCAGTAGTGCACCCCGGGTCCCCCTAAATCAGCCCCAGCATTTT. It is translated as CASSAPRVPLNQPQHF. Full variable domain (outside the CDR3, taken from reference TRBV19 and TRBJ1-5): DGGITQSPKYLFRKEGQNVTLSCEQNLNHDAMYWYRQDPGQGLRLIYYSQIVNDFQKGDIAEGYSVSREKKESFPLTVTSAQKNPTAFYLCASSAPRVPLNQPQHFGDGTRLSIL.

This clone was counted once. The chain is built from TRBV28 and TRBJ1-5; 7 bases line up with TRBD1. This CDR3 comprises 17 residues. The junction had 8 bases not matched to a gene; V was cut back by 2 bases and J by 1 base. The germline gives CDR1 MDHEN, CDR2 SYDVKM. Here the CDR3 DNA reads TGTGCCAGCAGTTTACCTAGACAGGGACAGAGCAATCAGCCCCAGCATTTT. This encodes CASSLPRQGQSNQPQHF.

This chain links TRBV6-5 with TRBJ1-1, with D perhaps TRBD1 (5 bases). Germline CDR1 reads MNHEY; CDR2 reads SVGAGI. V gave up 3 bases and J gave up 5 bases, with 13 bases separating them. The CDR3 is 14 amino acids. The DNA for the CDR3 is TGTGCCAGCAGTTATCAGCAGGGTCGGACTGAAGCTTTCTTT. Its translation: CASSYQQGRTEAFF.

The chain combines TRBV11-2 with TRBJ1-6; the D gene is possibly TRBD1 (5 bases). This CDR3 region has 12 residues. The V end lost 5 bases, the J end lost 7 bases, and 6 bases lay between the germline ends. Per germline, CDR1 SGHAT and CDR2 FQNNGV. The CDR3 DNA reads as TGTGCCAGCAGCGCAGGGAATTCACCCCTCCACTTT. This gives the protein CASSAGNSPLHF.

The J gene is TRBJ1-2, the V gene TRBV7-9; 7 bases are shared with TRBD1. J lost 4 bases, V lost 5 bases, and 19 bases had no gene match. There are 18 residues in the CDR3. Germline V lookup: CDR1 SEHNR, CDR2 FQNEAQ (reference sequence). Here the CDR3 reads CASSTSSERGGRIYGYTF. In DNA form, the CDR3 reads TGTGCCAGCAGCACTTCCTCCGAAAGAGGGGGCCGTATCTATGGCTACACCTTC.

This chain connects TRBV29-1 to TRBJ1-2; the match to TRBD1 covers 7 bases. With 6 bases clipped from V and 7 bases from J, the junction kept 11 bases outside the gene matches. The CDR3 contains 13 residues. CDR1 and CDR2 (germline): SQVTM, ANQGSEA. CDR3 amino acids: CSVDDREAGGYTF. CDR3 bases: TGCAGCGTGGACGACAGGGAGGCTGGTGGCTACACCTTC.

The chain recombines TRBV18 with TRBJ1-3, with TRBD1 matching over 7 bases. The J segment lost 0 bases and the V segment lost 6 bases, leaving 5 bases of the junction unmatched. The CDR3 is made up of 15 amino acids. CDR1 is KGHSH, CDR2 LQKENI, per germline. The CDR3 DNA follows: TGTGCCAGCTCCCTCGACAGGGCCTCTGGAAACACCATATATTTT. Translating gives CASSLDRASGNTIYF.

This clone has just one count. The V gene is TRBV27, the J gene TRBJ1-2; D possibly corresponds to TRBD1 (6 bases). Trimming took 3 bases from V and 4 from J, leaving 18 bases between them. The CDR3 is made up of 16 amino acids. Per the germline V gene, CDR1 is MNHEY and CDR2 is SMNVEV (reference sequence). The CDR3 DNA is TGTGCCAGCAGTTTGCAAACCGGGACACCGCCCTATGGCTACACCTTC. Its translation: CASSLQTGTPPYGYTF.

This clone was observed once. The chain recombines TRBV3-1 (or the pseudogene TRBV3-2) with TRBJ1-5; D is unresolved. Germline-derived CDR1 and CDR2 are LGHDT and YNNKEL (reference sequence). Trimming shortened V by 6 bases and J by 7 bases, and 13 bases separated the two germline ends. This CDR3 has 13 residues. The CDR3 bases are TGTGCCAGCAGTACCGGAGGGAACCAGCCCCAGCATTTT. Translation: CASSTGGNQPQHF.